This T cell receptor (beta chain) was identified during a study of control samples from healthy donors and cancer patients. V shed 2 bases and J 8 bases; nucleotides not matched to a gene: 5. This CDR3 spans 14 amino acids. Germline assignment: CDR1 PRHDT and CDR2 FYEKMQ (reference sequence). Clones were read by immunoSEQ multiplex PCR, and TCRdb kept only the in-frame ones, dropping some. The sample comprises about 130,000 clones, roughly 88% of which are singletons, and roughly 3.4% rests with the top ten. The sample was blood. This receptor was identified in a man aged 50 to 59 in good health. The V and J genes are TRBV13 and TRBJ2-2; TRBD2 agrees at 7 bases. The CDR3 DNA sequence: TGTGCCAGCAGCTTACTAGCGGAAGTAGGGGAGCTGTTTTTT. Translation gives CASSLLAEVGELFF.